This TCR beta chain was profiled in a study of beta chain features in type 1 diabetes. Study observations and caveats: A moderate, significant TCRB CDR3 shortening appeared in type 1 diabetes across four CD4+ subsets. Type 1 diabetes patients had fewer VDJ junction insertions and more deletions. Any role of HLA type in TCRB rearrangement remained unresolved here.

Notes on this clone: The antigen remains undetermined. One end of the junction does not line up with germline, which may come from a read error.

Expressed TCRB transcripts were sequenced after all isolated RNA was converted to cDNA. Assay used: immunoSEQ multiplex PCR; TCRdb lists only in-frame clones, some missing. This sample yields about 270,000 clones, of which 14% are seen a single time; 0.017% belongs to the top ten. Germline-derived CDR1 and CDR2 are MDHEN and SYDVKM. There are 13 residues in the CDR3. The sequenced sample was naive CD4+ T cells from blood. This chain links TRBV28 with TRBJ2-4; 8 bases are a match to TRBD1. This TCR derives from a man under 40 with type 1 diabetes. CDR3 loop: CASRFNTGGKADF. The CDR3 nucleotides are TGTGCCAGCAGGTTCAACACAGGGGGTAAGGCAGACTTC.